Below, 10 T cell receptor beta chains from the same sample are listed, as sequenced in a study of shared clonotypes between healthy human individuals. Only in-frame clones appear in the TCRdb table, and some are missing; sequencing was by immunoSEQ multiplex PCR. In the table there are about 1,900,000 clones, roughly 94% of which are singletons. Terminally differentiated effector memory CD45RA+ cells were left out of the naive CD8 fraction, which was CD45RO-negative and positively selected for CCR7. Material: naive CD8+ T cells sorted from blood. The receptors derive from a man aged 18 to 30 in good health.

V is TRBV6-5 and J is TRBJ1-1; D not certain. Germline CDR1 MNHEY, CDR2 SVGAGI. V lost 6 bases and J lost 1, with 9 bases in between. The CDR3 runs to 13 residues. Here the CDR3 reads CASRAPGNTEAFF. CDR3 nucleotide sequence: TGTGCCAGCAGAGCTCCAGGGAACACTGAAGCTTTCTTT.

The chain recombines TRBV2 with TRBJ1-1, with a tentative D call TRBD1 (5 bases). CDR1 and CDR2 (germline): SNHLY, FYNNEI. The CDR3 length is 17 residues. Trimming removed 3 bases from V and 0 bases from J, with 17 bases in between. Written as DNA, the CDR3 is TGTGCCAGCAGTGAGGCCCATTGGGGGGAGATGAACACTGAAGCTTTCTTT. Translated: CASSEAHWGEMNTEAFF.

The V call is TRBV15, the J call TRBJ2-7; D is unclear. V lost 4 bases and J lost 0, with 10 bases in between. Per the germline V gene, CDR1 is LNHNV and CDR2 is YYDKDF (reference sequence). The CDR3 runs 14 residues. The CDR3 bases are TGTGCCACCAGCACAGACGAAAGCTCCTACGAGCAGTACTTC. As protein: CATSTDESSYEQYF.

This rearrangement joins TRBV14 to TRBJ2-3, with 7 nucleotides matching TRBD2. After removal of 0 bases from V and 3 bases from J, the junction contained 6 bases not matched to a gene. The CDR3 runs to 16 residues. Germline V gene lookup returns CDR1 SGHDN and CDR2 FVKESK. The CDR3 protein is CASSQDAGVTTDTQYF. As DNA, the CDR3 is TGTGCCAGCAGCCAAGATGCGGGAGTGACGACAGATACGCAGTATTTT.

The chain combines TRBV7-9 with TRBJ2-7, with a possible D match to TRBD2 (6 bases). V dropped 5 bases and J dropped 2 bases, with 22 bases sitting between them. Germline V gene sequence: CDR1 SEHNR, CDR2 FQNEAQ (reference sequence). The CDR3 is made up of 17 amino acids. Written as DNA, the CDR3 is TGTGCCAGCAGCCAAGTGGGGGGACTCGGAATTACCTACGAGCAGTACTTC. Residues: CASSQVGGLGITYEQYF.

CDR3 DNA sequence: TGTGCCAGCAGTTTATTCTCGGCCGCAACTAATGAAAAACTGTTTTTT. It translates to CASSLFSAATNEKLFF. The V call is TRBV27, the J call TRBJ1-4; D is uncertain. Germline lookup yields CDR1 MNHEY and CDR2 SMNVEV (reference sequence). CDR3 length: 16 amino acids. Deletions cut 1 base from V and 0 bases from J, with 9 bases between.

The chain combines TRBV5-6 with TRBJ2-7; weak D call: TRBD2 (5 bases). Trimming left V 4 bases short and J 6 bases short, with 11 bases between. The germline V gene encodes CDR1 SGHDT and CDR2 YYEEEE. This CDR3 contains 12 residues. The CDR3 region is CASSDGGGEQYF. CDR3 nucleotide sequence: TGTGCCAGCAGCGACGGAGGAGGCGAGCAGTACTTC.

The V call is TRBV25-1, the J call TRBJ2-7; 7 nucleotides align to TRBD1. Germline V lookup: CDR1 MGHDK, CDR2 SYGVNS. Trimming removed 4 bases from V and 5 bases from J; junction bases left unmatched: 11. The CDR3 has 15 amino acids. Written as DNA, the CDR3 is TGTGCCAGCAGTGGAGACAGGGCTTTGTGGGACGAGCAGTACTTC. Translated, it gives CASSGDRALWDEQYF.

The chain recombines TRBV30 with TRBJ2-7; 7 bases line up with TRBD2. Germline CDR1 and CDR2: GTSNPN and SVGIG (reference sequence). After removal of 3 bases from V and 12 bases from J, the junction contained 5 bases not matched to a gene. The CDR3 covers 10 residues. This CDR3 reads CAWSAGVMYF. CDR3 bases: TGTGCCTGGAGCGCGGGAGTAATGTACTTC. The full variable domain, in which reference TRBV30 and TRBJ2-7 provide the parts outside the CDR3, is SQTIHQWPATLVQPVGSPLSLECTVEGTSNPNLYWYRQAAGRGLQLLFYSVGIGQISSEVPQNLSASRPQDRQFILSSKKLLLSDSGFYLCAWSAGVMYFGPGTRLTVT.

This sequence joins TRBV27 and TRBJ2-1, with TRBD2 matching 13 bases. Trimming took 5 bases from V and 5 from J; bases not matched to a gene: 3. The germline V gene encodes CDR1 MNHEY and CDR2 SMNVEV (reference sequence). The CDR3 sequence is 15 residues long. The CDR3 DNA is TGTGCCAGCAGTCTGACTAGCGGGGGGAACAATGAGCAGTTCTTC. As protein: CASSLTSGGNNEQFF.